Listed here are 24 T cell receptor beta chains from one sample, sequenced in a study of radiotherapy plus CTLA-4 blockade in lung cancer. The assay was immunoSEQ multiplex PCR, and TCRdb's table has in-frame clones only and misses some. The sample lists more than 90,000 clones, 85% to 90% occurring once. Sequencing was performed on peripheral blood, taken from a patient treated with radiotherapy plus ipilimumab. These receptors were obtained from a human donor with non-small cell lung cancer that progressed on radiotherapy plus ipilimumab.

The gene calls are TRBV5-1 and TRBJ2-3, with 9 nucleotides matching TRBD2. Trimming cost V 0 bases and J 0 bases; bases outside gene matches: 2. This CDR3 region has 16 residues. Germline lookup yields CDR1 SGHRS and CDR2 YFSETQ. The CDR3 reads CASSLDLAGSTDTQYF. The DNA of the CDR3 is TGCGCCAGCAGCTTGGACCTAGCGGGAAGCACAGATACGCAGTATTTT.

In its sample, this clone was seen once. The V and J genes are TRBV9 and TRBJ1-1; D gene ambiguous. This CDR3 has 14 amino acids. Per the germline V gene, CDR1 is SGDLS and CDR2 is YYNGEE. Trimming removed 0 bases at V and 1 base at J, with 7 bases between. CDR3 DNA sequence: TGTGCCAGCAGCGTAGCTAACAGGAACACTGAAGCTTTCTTT. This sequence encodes CASSVANRNTEAFF.

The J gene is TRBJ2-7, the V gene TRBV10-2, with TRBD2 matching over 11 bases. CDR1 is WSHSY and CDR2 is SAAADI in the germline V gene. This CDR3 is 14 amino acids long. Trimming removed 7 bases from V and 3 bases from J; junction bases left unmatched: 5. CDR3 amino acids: CASTKTSGNYEQYF. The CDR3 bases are TGCGCCAGCACTAAGACTAGCGGGAACTACGAGCAGTACTTC.

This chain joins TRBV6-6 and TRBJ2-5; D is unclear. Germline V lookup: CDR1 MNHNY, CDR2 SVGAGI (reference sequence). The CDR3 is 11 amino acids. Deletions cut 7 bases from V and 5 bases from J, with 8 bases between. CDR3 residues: CASTELETQYF. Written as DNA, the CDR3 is TGTGCCAGCACGGAGTTGGAGACCCAGTACTTC.

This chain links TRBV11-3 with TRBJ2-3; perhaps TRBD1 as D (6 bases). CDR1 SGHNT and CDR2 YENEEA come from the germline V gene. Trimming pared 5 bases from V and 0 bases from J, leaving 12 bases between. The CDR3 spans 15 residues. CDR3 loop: CASSTGQLSTDTQYF. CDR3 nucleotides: TGTGCCAGCAGCACCGGACAGTTGAGCACAGATACGCAGTATTTT.

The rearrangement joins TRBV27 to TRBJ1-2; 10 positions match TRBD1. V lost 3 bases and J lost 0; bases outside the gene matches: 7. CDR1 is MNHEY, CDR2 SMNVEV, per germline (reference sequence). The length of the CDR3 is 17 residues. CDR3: CASSLRTGGASNYGYTF. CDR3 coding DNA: TGTGCCAGCAGTTTGAGGACAGGGGGAGCTTCTAACTATGGCTACACCTTC.

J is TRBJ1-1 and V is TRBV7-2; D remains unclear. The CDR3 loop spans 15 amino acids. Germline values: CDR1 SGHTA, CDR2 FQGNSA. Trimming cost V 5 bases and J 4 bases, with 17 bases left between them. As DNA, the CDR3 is TGTGCCAGCAGCGAACGACCGGGTGAGGGCACTGAAGCTTTCTTT. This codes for CASSERPGEGTEAFF.

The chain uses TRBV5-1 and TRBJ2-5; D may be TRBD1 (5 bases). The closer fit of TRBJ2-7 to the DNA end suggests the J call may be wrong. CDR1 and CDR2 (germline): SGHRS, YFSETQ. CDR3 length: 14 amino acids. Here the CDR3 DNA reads TGCGCCAGCAGCGTACAGGCTGGCTCCTACGAGCAGTACTTC. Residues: CASSVQAGSYEQYF.

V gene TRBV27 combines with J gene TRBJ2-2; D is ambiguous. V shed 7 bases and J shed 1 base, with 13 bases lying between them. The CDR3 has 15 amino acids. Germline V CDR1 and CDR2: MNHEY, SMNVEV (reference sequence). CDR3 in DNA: TGTGCCAGCACCAATCGGGCGGTGAACACCGGGGAGCTGTTTTTT. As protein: CASTNRAVNTGELFF.

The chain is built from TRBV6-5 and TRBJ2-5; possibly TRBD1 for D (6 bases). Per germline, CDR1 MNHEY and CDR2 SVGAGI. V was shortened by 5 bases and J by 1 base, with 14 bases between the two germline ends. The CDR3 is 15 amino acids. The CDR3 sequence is CASSPGTMIQETQYF. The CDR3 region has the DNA TGTGCCAGCAGTCCCGGGACAATGATCCAAGAGACCCAGTACTTC.

The CDR3 loop reads CASSPGQGRASTEAFF. The DNA for the CDR3 is TGTGCCAGCAGCCCGGGACAGGGAAGGGCGAGCACTGAAGCTTTCTTT. The genes are TRBV5-8 and TRBJ1-1; TRBD1 agrees at 9 bases. Germline V CDR1 and CDR2: SGHTS, YDEGEE. The J segment lost 4 bases and the V segment lost 4 bases, leaving 11 bases of the junction unmatched. The CDR3 sequence is 16 residues long.

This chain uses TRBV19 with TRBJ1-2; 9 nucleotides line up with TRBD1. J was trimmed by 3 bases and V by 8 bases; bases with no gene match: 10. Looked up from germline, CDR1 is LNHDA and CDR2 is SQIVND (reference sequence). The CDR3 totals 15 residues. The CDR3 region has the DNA TGTGCCAGTGGGGACAGGGATCGTCGGTACTATGGCTACACCTTC. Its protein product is CASGDRDRRYYGYTF.

CDR3 amino acids: CASSLVPGTGYTF. CDR3 nucleotides: TGTGCCAGCAGCTTGGTTCCAGGGACTGGCTACACCTTC. The chain recombines TRBV5-5 with TRBJ1-2; the D gene is possibly TRBD1 (5 bases). Trimming shortened V by 0 bases and J by 7 bases, and 10 bases separated the two germline ends. Germline-derived CDR1 and CDR2 are SGHKS and YYEKEE (reference sequence). The CDR3 runs 13 residues.

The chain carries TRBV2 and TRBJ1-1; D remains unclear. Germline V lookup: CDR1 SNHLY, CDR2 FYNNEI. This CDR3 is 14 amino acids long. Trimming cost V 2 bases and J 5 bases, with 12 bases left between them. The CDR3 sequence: CASSEWGGSTEAFF. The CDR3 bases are TGTGCCAGCAGTGAATGGGGAGGGTCGACTGAAGCTTTCTTT.

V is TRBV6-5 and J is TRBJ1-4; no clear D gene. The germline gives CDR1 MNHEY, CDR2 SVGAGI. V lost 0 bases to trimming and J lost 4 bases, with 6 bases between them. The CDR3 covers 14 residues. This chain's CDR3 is CASSYSAVNEKLFF. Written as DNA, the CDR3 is TGTGCCAGCAGTTACTCGGCAGTTAATGAAAAACTGTTTTTT.

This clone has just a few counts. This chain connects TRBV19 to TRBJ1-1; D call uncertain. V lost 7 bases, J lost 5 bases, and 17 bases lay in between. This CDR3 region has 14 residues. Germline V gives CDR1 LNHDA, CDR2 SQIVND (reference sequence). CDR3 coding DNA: TGTGCCAGTATGACGACGGTGATAGGGACTGAAGCTTTCTTT. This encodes CASMTTVIGTEAFF.

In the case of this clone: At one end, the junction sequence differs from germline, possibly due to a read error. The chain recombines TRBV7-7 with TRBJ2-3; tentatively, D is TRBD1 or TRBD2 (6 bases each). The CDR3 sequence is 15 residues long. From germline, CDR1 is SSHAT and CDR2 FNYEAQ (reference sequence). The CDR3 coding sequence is TGTGCTAGCAGCTTAGGCGGAGGGGGGACAGATACGCAGTATTTT. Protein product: CASSLGGGGTDTQYF.

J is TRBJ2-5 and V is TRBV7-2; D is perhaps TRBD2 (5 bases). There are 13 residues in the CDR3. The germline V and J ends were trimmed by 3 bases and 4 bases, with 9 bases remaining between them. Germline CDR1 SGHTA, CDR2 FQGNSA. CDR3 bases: TGTGCCAGCAGCTTTGAGGGCGGAGAGACCCAGTACTTC. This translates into CASSFEGGETQYF. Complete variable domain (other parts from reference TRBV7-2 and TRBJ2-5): GAGVSQSPSNKVTEKGKDVELRCDPISGHTALYWYRQSLGQGLEFLIYFQGNSAPDKSGLPSDRFSAERTGGSVSTLTIQRTQQEDSAVYLCASSFEGGETQYFGPGTRLLVL.

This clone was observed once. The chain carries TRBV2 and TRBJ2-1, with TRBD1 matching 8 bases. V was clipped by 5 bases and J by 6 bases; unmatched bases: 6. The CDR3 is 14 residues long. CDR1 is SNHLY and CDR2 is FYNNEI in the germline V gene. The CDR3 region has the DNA TGTGCCAGCAGTTGGACAGGGAATACCAATGAGCAGTTCTTC. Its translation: CASSWTGNTNEQFF.

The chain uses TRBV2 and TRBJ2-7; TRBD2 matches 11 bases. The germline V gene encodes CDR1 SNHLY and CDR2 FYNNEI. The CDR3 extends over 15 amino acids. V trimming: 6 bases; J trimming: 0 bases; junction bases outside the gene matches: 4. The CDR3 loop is CASRDSGRDSYEQYF. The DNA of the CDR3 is TGTGCCAGCAGGGATAGCGGGAGGGACTCCTACGAGCAGTACTTC.

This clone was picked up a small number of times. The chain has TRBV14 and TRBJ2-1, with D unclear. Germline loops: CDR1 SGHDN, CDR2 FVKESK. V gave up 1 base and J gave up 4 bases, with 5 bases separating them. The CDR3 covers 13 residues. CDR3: CASSQVRYNEQFF. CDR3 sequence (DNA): TGTGCCAGCAGCCAAGTTAGGTACAATGAGCAGTTCTTC.

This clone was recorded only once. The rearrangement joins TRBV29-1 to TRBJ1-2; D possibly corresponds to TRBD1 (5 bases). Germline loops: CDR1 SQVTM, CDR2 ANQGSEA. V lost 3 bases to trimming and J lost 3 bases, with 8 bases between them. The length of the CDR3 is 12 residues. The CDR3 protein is CSVEQGYYGYTF. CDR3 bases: TGCAGCGTTGAGCAGGGCTACTATGGCTACACCTTC.

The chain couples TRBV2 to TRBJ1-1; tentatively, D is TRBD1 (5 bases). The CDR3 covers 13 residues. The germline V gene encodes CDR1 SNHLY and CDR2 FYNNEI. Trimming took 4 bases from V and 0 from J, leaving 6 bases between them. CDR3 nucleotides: TGTGCCAGCAGTGGACAGATGAACACTGAAGCTTTCTTT. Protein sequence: CASSGQMNTEAFF.

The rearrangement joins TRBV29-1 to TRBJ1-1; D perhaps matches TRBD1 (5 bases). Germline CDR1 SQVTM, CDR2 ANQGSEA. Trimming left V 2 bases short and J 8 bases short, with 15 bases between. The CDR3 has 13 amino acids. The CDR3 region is CSVEYYGGAEAFF. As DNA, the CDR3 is TGCAGCGTTGAATACTACGGGGGTGCCGAAGCTTTCTTT.